The 23 T cell receptor beta chains below come from one sample, sequenced in a study of immune cell composition in non-small cell lung cancer. Assay used: immunoSEQ multiplex PCR; TCRdb lists only in-frame clones, some missing. The sample includes roughly 4,500 clones, 80% to 90% of them seen just once. Sample: lung tumor tissue. Receptors originate from a human donor with non-small cell lung cancer.

The chain joins TRBV6-1 to TRBJ2-5, with D possibly being TRBD1 (6 bases). Germline lookup yields CDR1 MNHNS and CDR2 SASEGT. V was shortened by 2 bases and J by 4 bases, with 17 bases between the two germline ends. This CDR3 is 16 amino acids long. The CDR3 nucleotides read TGTGCCAGCAGTGAATTCTTGGGGGCGCCGGGAGAGACCCAGTACTTC. It specifies CASSEFLGAPGETQYF.

V gene TRBV5-4 combines with J gene TRBJ2-2; no clear D gene. Trimming stripped 1 base from V and 1 base from J, with 8 bases between. This CDR3 has 15 amino acids. CDR1 SGHNT and CDR2 YYREEE come from the germline V gene (reference sequence). The CDR3: CASSLNFQNTGELFF. CDR3 bases: TGTGCCAGCAGCTTGAACTTCCAGAACACCGGGGAGCTGTTTTTT. The whole variable domain, filled in from reference TRBV5-4 and TRBJ2-2, reads ETGVTQSPTHLIKTRGQQVTLRCSSQSGHNTVSWYQQALGQGPQFIFQYYREEENGRGNFPPRFSGLQFPNYSSELNVNALELDDSALYLCASSLNFQNTGELFFGEGSRLTVL.

The V and J genes are TRBV5-1 and TRBJ1-1; 8 positions agree with TRBD1. The trim removed 0 bases at V and 2 bases at J, leaving 6 bases unmatched. Germline-derived CDR1 and CDR2 are SGHRS and YFSETQ. The CDR3 length is 16 residues. CDR3 in DNA: TGCGCCAGCAGCTTGGCAGGGGGCGCAGTAAACACTGAAGCTTTCTTT. Residues: CASSLAGGAVNTEAFF.

This chain connects TRBV28 to TRBJ2-3; D remains unclear. Germline CDR1 and CDR2: MDHEN and SYDVKM. This CDR3 is 11 amino acids long. With 5 bases removed from V and 7 bases from J, the gap between germline ends came to 7 bases. The CDR3 protein is CASSLRNTQYF. The CDR3, as DNA: TGTGCCAGCAGTCTACGAAATACGCAGTATTTT. Together with reference TRBV28 and TRBJ2-3, the CDR3 gives the full variable domain: DVKVTQSSRYLVKRTGEKVFLECVQDMDHENMFWYRQDPGLGLRLIYFSYDVKMKEKGDIPEGYSVSREKKERFSLILESASTNQTSMYLCASSLRNTQYFGPGTRLTVL.

This chain joins TRBV5-1 and TRBJ2-7; 8 nucleotides match TRBD2. V lost 4 bases to trimming and J lost 3 bases; unmatched junction nucleotides: 12. Germline CDR1 and CDR2: SGHRS and YFSETQ. The CDR3 loop spans 16 amino acids. The CDR3 spells CASSPTGSGTIYEQYF. The CDR3 DNA reads TGCGCCAGCAGCCCCACGGGTAGCGGGACGATCTACGAGCAGTACTTC.

This chain joins TRBV11-3 and TRBJ2-1, with 9 bases lining up with TRBD2. Germline trimming cut 0 bases from V and 9 bases from J; bases unmatched to any gene: 0. Germline CDR1 and CDR2: SGHNT and YENEEA. The CDR3 covers 13 residues. CDR3 nucleotide sequence: TGTGCCAGCAGCTTAGAAGCGGGGGGTGAGCAGTTCTTC. Protein: CASSLEAGGEQFF.

The rearrangement links TRBV18 to TRBJ2-3, with TRBD2 matching 10 bases. V was clipped by 3 bases and J by 4 bases; unmatched bases: 7. Germline V CDR1 and CDR2: KGHSH, LQKENI. The CDR3 loop spans 16 amino acids. The CDR3 region is CASSPASGRAPDTQYF. The CDR3 nucleotides read TGTGCCAGCTCACCCGCTAGCGGGAGAGCCCCAGATACGCAGTATTTT.

This rearrangement joins TRBV2 to TRBJ2-3; the match to TRBD2 covers 7 bases. This CDR3 is 12 amino acids long. Germline V gives CDR1 SNHLY, CDR2 FYNNEI. V was pared by 4 bases and J by 6 bases, with 1 base of the junction left unmatched. CDR3 DNA: TGTGCCAGCAGTGCTAGCGGTGATACGCAGTATTTT. This sequence encodes CASSASGDTQYF.

V and J are TRBV7-6 and TRBJ1-1; D is ambiguous. The CDR3 sequence is 15 residues long. V shed 3 bases and J shed 5 bases, with 16 bases lying between them. Germline lookup yields CDR1 SGHVS and CDR2 FNYEAQ. The CDR3 reads CASSFQAGEITEAFF. The CDR3, as DNA: TGTGCCAGCAGCTTTCAAGCCGGGGAAATAACTGAAGCTTTCTTT.

The chain has TRBV30 and TRBJ1-2; D is possibly TRBD1 (6 bases). Per germline, CDR1 GTSNPN and CDR2 SVGIG (reference sequence). CDR3 length: 13 amino acids. Trimming stripped 0 bases from V and 6 bases from J, with 11 bases between. The CDR3 spells CAWSVQGWDGYTF. Here the CDR3 DNA reads TGTGCCTGGAGTGTACAGGGTTGGGATGGCTACACCTTC.

CDR3 protein: CASSLAQTGRGTQYF. As DNA, the CDR3 is TGTGCCAGCAGCTTAGCCCAGACTGGTCGGGGTACGCAGTATTTT. J is TRBJ2-3 and V is TRBV7-2, with D possibly TRBD2 on 5 matching bases. The CDR3 is 15 amino acids. CDR1 and CDR2 from the germline V gene are SGHTA and FQGNSA. V was pared by 0 bases and J by 8 bases, with 15 bases between.

This chain joins TRBV11-3 and TRBJ2-3; TRBD2 matches 11 bases. CDR1 SGHNT and CDR2 YENEEA come from the germline V gene. J was trimmed by 0 bases and V by 3 bases; bases with no gene match: 5. CDR3 length: 17 amino acids. In nucleotides, the CDR3 is TGTGCCAGCAGCTTCGGGACTAGCGGAACTAGCACAGATACGCAGTATTTT. It encodes CASSFGTSGTSTDTQYF.

The rearrangement uses TRBV11-2 and TRBJ2-1, with 9 bases matching TRBD2. The ends lost 1 base at V and 10 bases at J; junction bases unmatched: 11. From germline, CDR1 is SGHAT and CDR2 FQNNGV. The CDR3 loop spans 16 amino acids. The CDR3 DNA reads TGTGCCAGCAGCTTAGTACTAGCGGGCCCCGGGGGGGAGCAGTTCTTC. This gives the protein CASSLVLAGPGGEQFF.

This clone has just a few counts. The V call is TRBV7-9, the J call TRBJ2-1; the match to TRBD1 covers 10 bases. The J segment lost 7 bases and the V segment lost 5 bases, leaving 8 bases of the junction unmatched. The CDR3 is 15 residues long. Germline V gives CDR1 SEHNR, CDR2 FQNEAQ (reference sequence). This CDR3 reads CASSLDRGQVNEQFF. In DNA form, the CDR3 reads TGTGCCAGCAGCCTCGACAGGGGGCAGGTGAATGAGCAGTTCTTC.

In DNA form, the CDR3 reads TGTGCCAGCAGTACCTGGGGACAGCGATCCTACGAGCAGTACTTC. Protein sequence: CASSTWGQRSYEQYF. This sequence joins TRBV27 and TRBJ2-7, with TRBD1 identical over 7 bases. Germline values: CDR1 MNHEY, CDR2 SMNVEV (reference sequence). J gave up 1 base and V 5 bases, and 8 bases lay outside the gene matches. The CDR3 has 15 residues.

This clone occurred once. This chain connects TRBV7-3 to TRBJ2-1; tentatively, D is TRBD2 (6 bases). V lost 5 bases and J 6 bases, leaving 14 bases between the germline ends. There are 14 residues in the CDR3. Germline CDR1 SGHTA, CDR2 FQGTGA. CDR3 sequence reads: CASSIGGVGNEQFF. The CDR3 DNA follows: TGTGCCAGCAGCATCGGAGGGGTGGGCAATGAGCAGTTCTTC. The variable domain in full, completed from reference TRBV7-3 and TRBJ2-1, reads GAGVSQTPSNKVTEKGKYVELRCDPISGHTALYWYRQSLGQGPEFLIYFQGTGAADDSGLPNDRFFAVRPEGSVSTLKIQRTERGDSAVYLCASSIGGVGNEQFFGPGTRLTVL.

Concerning this clone: Sequence at one end of the junction differs from germline and may be a read error. The chain employs TRBV29-1 and TRBJ1-3; tentatively, D is TRBD1 (5 bases). The CDR3 length is 15 residues. Germline V CDR1 and CDR2: SQVTM, ANQGSEA. The CDR3 loop is CSVEGAINSGNTIYF. The CDR3 DNA follows: TGCAGCGTCGAAGGGGCTATAAACTCTGGAAACACCATATATTTT.

V is TRBV7-8 and J is TRBJ1-1; TRBD1 might be the D (5 bases). The germline V gene encodes CDR1 SGHVS and CDR2 FQNEAQ. The CDR3 runs 14 residues. The V end was cut by 7 bases, the J end by 0 bases, with 12 bases between. The CDR3, as DNA: TGTGCCAGCATGGGGCAGACGTTGAACACTGAAGCTTTCTTT. Protein product: CASMGQTLNTEAFF.

This chain uses TRBV30 with TRBJ1-2; D may be TRBD1 (5 bases). CDR1 is GTSNPN, CDR2 SVGIG, per germline (reference sequence). This CDR3 comprises 14 residues. With 4 bases removed from V and 4 bases from J, the gap between germline ends came to 16 bases. The CDR3 region is CAWNQGGSFYGYTF. CDR3 coding DNA: TGTGCCTGGAACCAGGGAGGCTCTTTCTATGGCTACACCTTC.

The gene calls are TRBV10-2 and TRBJ2-7; 7 nucleotides match TRBD2. Germline CDR1 is WSHSY and CDR2 is SAAADI. This CDR3 region has 15 residues. V gave up 0 bases and J gave up 3 bases; unmatched junction bases: 5. CDR3 sequence reads: CASSESAGAGYEQYF. DNA of the CDR3: TGCGCCAGCAGTGAGTCGGCGGGAGCGGGCTACGAGCAGTACTTC.

The rearrangement links TRBV6-5 to TRBJ1-2, with TRBD1 identical over 8 bases. The J segment lost 8 bases and the V segment lost 5 bases, leaving 10 bases of the junction unmatched. The germline CDR1 and CDR2 sequences are MNHEY and SVGAGI. This CDR3 contains 14 residues. The CDR3 sequence is CASSQQGGSGGYTF. The CDR3 DNA reads as TGTGCCAGCAGTCAACAGGGGGGTAGCGGCGGCTACACCTTC.

This clone was detected a few times. The chain recombines TRBV25-1 with TRBJ1-1, with D possibly matching TRBD1 (6 bases). This CDR3 has 14 residues. The V and J ends lost 3 bases and 3 bases respectively, with 11 bases between them. The germline gives CDR1 MGHDK, CDR2 SYGVNS. The CDR3 DNA sequence: TGTGCCAGCAGTGATAAACAGGGATACACTGAAGCTTTCTTT. Translating gives CASSDKQGYTEAFF. The full variable domain, its missing parts supplied by reference TRBV25-1 and TRBJ1-1, is EADIYQTPRYLVIGTGKKITLECSQTMGHDKMYWYQQDPGMELHLIHYSYGVNSTEKGDLSSESTVSRIRTEHFPLTLESARPSHTSQYLCASSDKQGYTEAFFGQGTRLTVV.

Written as DNA, the CDR3 is TGTGCCAGCAGTTGGATTGGGACTAGCGGGAGCTACGAGCAGTACTTC. Its protein is CASSWIGTSGSYEQYF. V is TRBV27 and J is TRBJ2-7; 14 positions agree with TRBD2. This CDR3 is 16 amino acids long. The V gene's germline CDR1 is MNHEY and CDR2 SMNVEV (reference sequence). V lost 4 bases and J lost 3; bases outside the gene matches: 5.